These 25 T cell receptor beta chains were sequenced from one sample in a study of sequential checkpoint blockade in melanoma. Assay used: immunoSEQ multiplex PCR; TCRdb lists only in-frame clones, some missing. The sample includes about 40,000 clones, about nine tenths of them seen just once. The treatment here: randomized to nivolumab then ipilimumab (arm A) or the reverse (arm B). Sequencing was performed on CD8+ T cells sorted from blood (inferred from file names), taken from a patient given nivolumab and ipilimumab in sequence. Source of these receptors: a human donor with melanoma.

The chain couples TRBV15 to TRBJ1-2; D gene unclear. Germline CDR1 LNHNV, CDR2 YYDKDF (reference sequence). The CDR3 is 14 residues long. The V and J ends lost 0 bases and 1 base respectively, with 6 bases between them. As DNA, the CDR3 is TGTGCCACCAGCAGAGAACAGATTAACTATGGCTACACCTTC. Amino acid sequence: CATSREQINYGYTF.

This clone was counted only a few times. Mismatch with germline at one junction end may stem from a read error. The gene calls are TRBV6-6 and TRBJ2-1; 7 bases line up with TRBD2. This CDR3 is 13 amino acids long. CDR1 MNHNY and CDR2 SVGAGI come from the germline V gene (reference sequence). The CDR3 region is CASIRPGLNEKFF. The CDR3 DNA follows: TGTGCCAGCATTAGGCCGGGACTAAATGAGAAGTTCTTC.

J is TRBJ2-7 and V is TRBV7-2; 16 bases map to TRBD2. V lost 0 bases to trimming and J lost 0 bases; unmatched junction nucleotides: 2. The length of the CDR3 is 18 residues. Germline CDR1 is SGHTA and CDR2 is FQGNSA. Written as DNA, the CDR3 is TGTGCCAGCAGCTTAGCGGGACTAGCGGGGGGGAGCTCCTACGAGCAGTACTTC. Its protein is CASSLAGLAGGSSYEQYF.

Comment on this clone: The germline gene is not matched at one end of the junction; a read error may be the cause. The rearrangement links TRBV11-3 to TRBJ1-2, with 7 nucleotides matching TRBD1. CDR3 size: 15 residues. Germline lookup yields CDR1 SGHNT and CDR2 YENEEA. CDR3 coding DNA: TGTGCCAGCAGCTTAGACGAGGGGGCTCTTCGTGGCCACACCTTC. Its protein is CASSLDEGALRGHTF. Based on the CDR3 plus reference TRBV11-3 and TRBJ1-2, the full variable domain is EAGVVQSPRYKIIEKKQPVAFWCNPISGHNTLYWYLQNLGQGPELLIRYENEEAVDDSQLPKDRFSAERLKGVDSTLKIQPAELGDSAVYLCASSLDEGALRGHTFGSGTRLTVV.

This chain joins TRBV27 and TRBJ2-7; no reliable D call. V was cut by 4 bases and J by 3 bases, with 4 bases left in between. CDR3 size: 11 residues. Germline assignment: CDR1 MNHEY and CDR2 SMNVEV (reference sequence). CDR3 DNA sequence: TGTGCCAGCAGTTCCCGCTACGAGCAGTACTTC. Amino acids: CASSSRYEQYF.

The chain has TRBV15 and TRBJ2-5, with D perhaps TRBD2 (6 bases). The CDR3 is made up of 15 amino acids. The V gene lost 1 base and the J gene lost 4 bases, with 13 bases spanning the gap. CDR1 is LNHNV and CDR2 is YYDKDF in the germline V gene (reference sequence). The CDR3 nucleotides read TGTGCCACCAGCAGAGCAGCGGGCCCTACAGAGACCCAGTACTTC. Amino acids: CATSRAAGPTETQYF.

This chain uses TRBV27 with TRBJ2-3; 10 positions match TRBD2. The CDR3 is 15 residues long. The V gene's germline CDR1 is MNHEY and CDR2 SMNVEV (reference sequence). V dropped 7 bases and J dropped 11; count of bases not matched to a gene: 15. The CDR3: CASNPGTSVSGGQYF. For the CDR3, the DNA is TGTGCCAGCAACCCAGGGACTAGCGTGAGCGGGGGGCAGTATTTT.

V gene TRBV7-2 combines with J gene TRBJ2-1; D is unresolved. The CDR3 loop spans 14 amino acids. Germline V lookup: CDR1 SGHTA, CDR2 FQGNSA. The V end was cut by 8 bases, the J end by 1 base, with 12 bases between. For the CDR3, the DNA is TGTGCCAGCGCCGGGTGGAAGTCCTACAATGAGCAGTTCTTC. Encoded protein: CASAGWKSYNEQFF.

The V and J genes are TRBV5-1 and TRBJ1-1, with a tentative D call TRBD1 (6 bases). The CDR3 runs 15 residues. V was shortened by 0 bases and J by 4 bases, with 13 bases between the two germline ends. Germline assignment: CDR1 SGHRS and CDR2 YFSETQ. The DNA of the CDR3 is TGCGCCAGCAGCTTGGAAACAGGGTGGGGCACTGAAGCTTTCTTT. It is translated as CASSLETGWGTEAFF.

The chain has TRBV6-5 and TRBJ1-1; D unclear. V was shortened by 5 bases and J by 6 bases, with 10 bases between the two germline ends. The CDR3 has 12 residues. Germline V gene data show CDR1 as MNHEY and CDR2 as SVGAGI. In DNA form, the CDR3 reads TGTGCCAGCAGTCCTGCAAACTCTGAAGCTTTCTTT. Translated: CASSPANSEAFF.

The rearrangement joins TRBV6-1 to TRBJ2-7; the D gene is possibly TRBD2 (8 bases). The CDR3 length is 15 residues. V lost 6 bases to trimming and J lost 3 bases, with 18 bases between them. Germline V CDR1 and CDR2: MNHNS, SASEGT. CDR3 sequence: CASSRGGDSHYEQYF. CDR3 in DNA: TGTGCCAGCAGCCGGGGGGGGGACAGCCACTACGAGCAGTACTTC.

The J gene is TRBJ2-7, the V gene TRBV28, with 8 bases identical to TRBD1. The ends lost 3 bases at V and 5 bases at J; junction bases unmatched: 30. Germline V gene data show CDR1 as MDHEN and CDR2 as SYDVKM. There are 22 residues in the CDR3. In DNA, the CDR3 is TGTGCCAGCAGTTTGAGTCCCGTTGGACAGGGCGTCCTACCCCCCCTATTAGACGAGCAGTACTTC. Translated, it gives CASSLSPVGQGVLPPLLDEQYF.

J is TRBJ2-7 and V is TRBV7-2; D remains ambiguous. Deletions cut 6 bases from V and 0 bases from J, with 9 bases between. This CDR3 has 13 residues. Germline CDR1 and CDR2: SGHTA and FQGNSA. The CDR3, as DNA: TGTGCCAGCAGTGTACAGAGCTCCTACGAGCAGTACTTC. Its translation is CASSVQSSYEQYF.

The chain joins TRBV5-6 to TRBJ2-1; the match to TRBD2 covers 12 bases. Germline trimming cut 0 bases from V and 7 bases from J; bases unmatched to any gene: 8. CDR1 is SGHDT and CDR2 is YYEEEE in the germline V gene. This CDR3 has 17 amino acids. The CDR3 DNA is TGTGCCAGCAGCTTGGGAACTAGCGGGAGGTCGGTGAATGAGCAGTTCTTC. Its translation: CASSLGTSGRSVNEQFF. Supplemented by reference TRBV5-6 and TRBJ2-1, the full variable domain reads DAGVTQSPTHLIKTRGQQVTLRCSPKSGHDTVSWYQQALGQGPQFIFQYYEEEERQRGNFPDRFSGHQFPNYSSELNVNALLLGDSALYLCASSLGTSGRSVNEQFFGPGTRLTVL.

This clone is a singleton in its sample. The rearrangement links TRBV27 to TRBJ2-7, with D maybe TRBD2 (7 bases). CDR3 size: 15 residues. V lost 5 bases, J lost 3 bases, and 17 bases lay in between. Germline V CDR1 and CDR2: MNHEY, SMNVEV (reference sequence). As DNA, the CDR3 is TGTGCCAGCAGTCAAGGGGGGGGTTCGTACTACGAGCAGTACTTC. Translating it yields CASSQGGGSYYEQYF.

The gene calls are TRBV7-9 and TRBJ2-2; D possibly corresponds to TRBD1 (6 bases). The CDR3 is made up of 16 amino acids. Deletions cut 3 bases from V and 5 bases from J, with 16 bases between. CDR1 and CDR2 (germline): SEHNR, FQNEAQ (reference sequence). The CDR3 region has the DNA TGTGCCAGCAGCTTTACAGGGTCTATGAGGACCGGGGAGCTGTTTTTT. This sequence encodes CASSFTGSMRTGELFF.

This chain uses TRBV19 with TRBJ2-6; D remains unclear. Trimming took off 5 bases at V and 1 base at J, with 3 bases between the two ends. The germline CDR1 and CDR2 sequences are LNHDA and SQIVND (reference sequence). This CDR3 has 13 amino acids. The CDR3 DNA follows: TGTGCCAGTAGTCTATCTGGGGCCAACGTCCTGACTTTC. This sequence encodes CASSLSGANVLTF.

The chain joins TRBV4-1 to TRBJ1-2, with 8 nucleotides matching TRBD1. The junction had 8 bases not matched to a gene; V was cut back by 5 bases and J by 9 bases. The CDR3 length is 13 residues. Germline V gene sequence: CDR1 MGHRA, CDR2 YSYEKL. The chain's CDR3 is CASSLGQGVSYTF. The CDR3 bases are TGCGCCAGCAGCTTAGGACAGGGTGTAAGCTACACCTTC.

A single count supports this clone. The chain carries TRBV19 and TRBJ2-3, with TRBD2 as a possible D gene (5 bases). Germline values: CDR1 LNHDA, CDR2 SQIVND (reference sequence). The CDR3 loop spans 16 amino acids. V lost 6 bases and J lost 2, with 18 bases in between. In DNA form, the CDR3 reads TGTGCCAGTAGCCTCCCCACCAGCGGCCACACAGATACGCAGTATTTT. It codes for CASSLPTSGHTDTQYF.

This chain joins TRBV28 and TRBJ2-7; TRBD2 matches at 7 bases. Germline V gene lookup returns CDR1 MDHEN and CDR2 SYDVKM. V lost 2 bases, J lost 2 bases, and 3 bases stayed unmatched. The CDR3 length is 14 residues. CDR3 residues: CASSLRLAPYEQYF. The CDR3 coding sequence is TGTGCCAGCAGTTTACGACTAGCACCCTACGAGCAGTACTTC.

V is TRBV1 and J is TRBJ2-7; TRBD2, the D gene given by the table, was not confirmed from the DNA. TRBV1 is a pseudogene. This CDR3 has 18 residues. Here the CDR3 reads CTSSQDSPSGRQTYEQYV. The CDR3 nucleotides are TGCACCAGCAGCCAAGATTCACCTAGCGGGCGCCAAACCTACGAGCAGTACGTC.

The chain uses TRBV27 and TRBJ2-1, with D perhaps TRBD1 (6 bases). In germline, CDR1 is MNHEY, CDR2 SMNVEV (reference sequence). Trimming stripped 4 bases from V and 6 bases from J, with 13 bases between. The CDR3 length is 14 residues. The CDR3 DNA follows: TGTGCCAGCAGTTCCTACAGGGCAGGCAATGAGCAGTTCTTC. It specifies CASSSYRAGNEQFF.

V gene TRBV5-6 combines with J gene TRBJ2-1; 11 nucleotides match TRBD2. J gave up 10 bases and V 1 base, and 7 bases lay outside the gene matches. The CDR3 is 15 amino acids. CDR1 is SGHDT, CDR2 YYEEEE, per germline. This CDR3 is CASSLRTSGFPEQFF. The CDR3 nucleotides read TGTGCCAGCAGCTTGAGGACTAGCGGGTTTCCCGAGCAGTTCTTC.

The chain joins TRBV5-1 to TRBJ2-7, with 8 nucleotides matching TRBD1. This CDR3 is built from 14 residues. V lost 4 bases and J lost 2; bases outside the gene matches: 5. Germline lookup yields CDR1 SGHRS and CDR2 YFSETQ. For the CDR3, the DNA is TGCGCCAGCAGCGCCGGGACAGGCACCTACGAGCAGTACTTC. This gives the protein CASSAGTGTYEQYF. The variable domain in full, with the rest retrieved from reference TRBV5-1 and TRBJ2-7, is KAGVTQTPRYLIKTRGQQVTLSCSPISGHRSVSWYQQTPGQGLQFLFEYFSETQRNKGNFPGRFSGRQFSNSRSEMNVSTLELGDSALYLCASSAGTGTYEQYFGPGTRLTVT.

The chain has TRBV7-3 and TRBJ1-1, with D perhaps TRBD1 (5 bases). There are 13 residues in the CDR3. Germline CDR1 SGHTA, CDR2 FQGTGA. V was clipped by 5 bases and J by 8 bases, with 15 bases between them. The CDR3 loop is CASSPTSRQEAFF. The CDR3 region has the DNA TGTGCCAGCAGCCCTACTTCCCGACAGGAAGCTTTCTTT.